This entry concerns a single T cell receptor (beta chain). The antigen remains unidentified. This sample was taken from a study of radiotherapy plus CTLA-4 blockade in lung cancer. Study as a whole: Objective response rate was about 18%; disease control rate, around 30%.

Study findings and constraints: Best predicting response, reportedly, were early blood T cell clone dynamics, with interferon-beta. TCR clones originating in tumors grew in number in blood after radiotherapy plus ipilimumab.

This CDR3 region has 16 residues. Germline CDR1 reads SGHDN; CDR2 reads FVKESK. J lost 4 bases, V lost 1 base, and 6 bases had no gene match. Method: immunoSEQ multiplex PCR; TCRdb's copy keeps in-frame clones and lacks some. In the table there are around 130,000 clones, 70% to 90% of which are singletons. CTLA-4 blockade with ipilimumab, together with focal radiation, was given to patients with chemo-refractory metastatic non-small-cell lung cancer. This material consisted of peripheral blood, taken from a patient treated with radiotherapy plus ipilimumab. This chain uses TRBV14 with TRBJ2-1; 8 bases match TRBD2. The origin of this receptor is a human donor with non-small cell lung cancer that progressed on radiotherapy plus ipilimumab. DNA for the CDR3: TGTGCCAGCAGCCAAGCTGGGGGCGGGGGGTACAATGAGCAGTTCTTC. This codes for CASSQAGGGGYNEQFF.